Many counts were recorded for the clone carrying this T cell receptor (beta chain). The CDR3 is made up of 14 amino acids. Germline loops: CDR1 SEHNR, CDR2 FQNEAQ (reference sequence). V was cut by 1 base and J by 3 bases, with 7 bases left in between. TCRdb re-analysed the 5' RACE reads in MiXCR, keeping a single row per CDR3 protein. The table includes some 48,000 distinct CDR3 sequences, around 6.4% detected once. The data are from a study of T cells after yellow fever vaccination. Study-wide context: Based on CD3, CD45RA, CCR7 and CD95, EM, EMRA, CM and Tscm memory subsets were sorted.

Study results and caveats: Most primary-vaccination clones reappeared after the booster (just under 98% CD4, roughly 90% CD8). The sorted memory subsets sampled on day 0 contained almost no detectable vaccine-responding clonotypes. Across the CD4 and CD8 compartments, a small share of clonotypes was present in both.

Material: PBMCs, either bulk or a sorted T-cell subset (CD4+, CD8+, memory, or dextramer-sorted; not recorded which), obtained 45 days after the yellow fever booster vaccination. The chain couples TRBV7-9 to TRBJ2-1; D is unresolved. The sequence was obtained from a man aged 25-45 years who received the YFV17D yellow fever vaccine. CDR3 region: CASSLGGNYNEQFF. CDR3 DNA: TGTGCCAGCAGCTTAGGGGGTAACTACAATGAGCAGTTCTTC.